The 21 T cell receptor beta chains given below trace back to one sample, sequenced in a study of cytomegalovirus exposure and HLA in healthy donors. The PCR used 60 Vbeta and 13 Jbeta primers. This table comes from immunoSEQ multiplex PCR, and its TCRdb copy is limited to in-frame clones, with some not included. The table lists some 170,000 clones, roughly 80% of them singletons. Sequencing was performed on PBMCs. Receptors were obtained from a woman younger than 30 in good health and CMV-seropositive.

The genes are TRBV21-1 and TRBJ1-2; the table's D gene call, TRBD1, was not cross checked with the DNA. TRBV21-1 is a listed pseudogene. This CDR3 is 15 amino acids long. In nucleotides, the CDR3 is TGTGCCAGCAGCAAAAGGTGCCGGGACACCTATGGCTACACCTTC. Translated: CASSKRCRDTYGYTF.

V and J are TRBV21-1 and TRBJ1-1; the DNA was not used to check the table's D call, TRBD1. TRBV21-1 is deemed a pseudogene. CDR3 length equals 16 residues. CDR3: CASSKRTGGRGTEAFF. The CDR3, as DNA: TGTGCCAGCAGCAAACGAACAGGGGGCAGGGGCACTGAAGCTTTCTTT.

This clone was counted between two and nine times. The chain carries TRBV5-4 and TRBJ1-1, with D possibly matching TRBD1 (6 bases). V lost 4 bases and J 0 bases, leaving 13 bases between the germline ends. Germline V gene lookup returns CDR1 SGHNT and CDR2 YYREEE (reference sequence). The length of the CDR3 is 15 residues. CDR3 DNA sequence: TGTGCCAGCAGCCGGGAGGGGGGGATGAACACTGAAGCTTTCTTT. Translated, it gives CASSREGGMNTEAFF.

This sequence joins TRBV19 and TRBJ1-1; 10 bases are a match to TRBD1. This CDR3 is built from 15 residues. Germline loops: CDR1 LNHDA, CDR2 SQIVND (reference sequence). J lost 1 base, V lost 7 bases, and 6 bases had no gene match. CDR3 protein: CASKPRDRGNTEAFF. The CDR3 coding sequence is TGTGCCAGTAAACCGCGGGACAGGGGGAACACTGAAGCTTTCTTT.

The chain links TRBV28 to TRBJ1-1; D uncertain. Trimming removed 2 bases from V and 2 bases from J, with 12 bases in between. Per germline, CDR1 MDHEN and CDR2 SYDVKM. The CDR3 has 15 residues. This CDR3 is CASSLTPGVNTEAFF. The CDR3 bases are TGTGCCAGCAGTTTAACGCCAGGCGTCAACACTGAAGCTTTCTTT.

This chain uses TRBV2 with TRBJ1-5, with a weak D call TRBD1 (5 bases). The CDR3 is made up of 14 amino acids. Per the germline V gene, CDR1 is SNHLY and CDR2 is FYNNEI. Trimming took off 6 bases at V and 6 bases at J, with 15 bases between the two ends. The CDR3 region is CASRSGVLTQPQHF. The DNA of the CDR3 is TGTGCCAGCAGATCGGGGGTGTTGACTCAGCCCCAGCATTTT.

J is TRBJ1-1 and V is TRBV6-1; D not resolved. Germline CDR1 MNHNS, CDR2 SASEGT. The CDR3 is 14 residues long. V shed 2 bases and J shed 1 base, with 8 bases lying between them. CDR3 DNA sequence: TGTGCCAGCAGTGAATTCAGGCGGAACACTGAAGCTTTCTTT. It yields the protein CASSEFRRNTEAFF.

The chain recombines TRBV19 with TRBJ1-1; D remains ambiguous. V was cut by 0 bases and J by 1 base, with 6 bases left in between. CDR1 and CDR2 from the germline V gene are LNHDA and SQIVND (reference sequence). The CDR3 contains 14 residues. The CDR3 spells CASSIDGENTEAFF. The CDR3 DNA reads as TGTGCCAGTAGTATAGATGGAGAGAACACTGAAGCTTTCTTT.

The chain couples TRBV28 to TRBJ1-2; 8 bases align to TRBD1. Germline assignment: CDR1 MDHEN and CDR2 SYDVKM. The CDR3 has 12 residues. V was pared by 8 bases and J by 7 bases, with 6 bases of the junction left unmatched. The CDR3 loop reads CASGRGHLGYTF. As DNA, the CDR3 is TGTGCCAGCGGCAGGGGGCATCTTGGCTACACCTTC.

The chain carries TRBV7-8 and TRBJ1-3; weak D call: TRBD1 (6 bases). The CDR3 runs 15 residues. V shed 2 bases and J shed 2 bases, with 10 bases lying between them. Germline values: CDR1 SGHVS, CDR2 FQNEAQ. The CDR3 DNA follows: TGTGCCAGCAGCTTACGAACAGGGACTGGAAACACCATATATTTT. Amino acids: CASSLRTGTGNTIYF.

The chain links TRBV5-4 to TRBJ2-3, with 9 bases matching TRBD2. Germline V gene lookup returns CDR1 SGHNT and CDR2 YYREEE (reference sequence). The CDR3 sequence is 15 residues long. V was pared by 1 base and J by 1 base, with 1 base of the junction left unmatched. The CDR3 region has the DNA TGTGCCAGCAGCTTGCGCGGGGGGGGCACAGATACGCAGTATTTT. Amino acid sequence: CASSLRGGGTDTQYF.

The V gene is TRBV7-2, the J gene TRBJ1-3; no definite D call. The CDR3 contains 15 residues. V lost 5 bases to trimming and J lost 0 bases, with 11 bases between them. CDR1 is SGHTA and CDR2 is FQGNSA in the germline V gene. CDR3 residues: CASSPRLRSGNTIYF. DNA of the CDR3: TGTGCCAGCAGCCCTCGCCTGCGCTCTGGAAACACCATATATTTT.

The rearrangement uses TRBV4-2 and TRBJ1-6, with TRBD1 matching over 7 bases. Germline CDR1 reads LGHNA; CDR2 reads YNFKEQ. The ends lost 3 bases at V and 8 bases at J; junction bases unmatched: 10. The CDR3 is made up of 16 amino acids. Here the CDR3 DNA reads TGTGCCAGCAGCCAGCGCCGGGGACAGCTCGATTCACCCCTCCACTTT. This sequence encodes CASSQRRGQLDSPLHF.

The rearrangement uses TRBV18 and TRBJ1-1; TRBD1 matches 7 bases. The germline V gene has CDR1 KGHSH and CDR2 LQKENI. Germline trimming cut 1 base from V and 1 base from J; bases unmatched to any gene: 0. The CDR3 has 14 residues. The CDR3 region is CASSPRTGNTEAFF. The CDR3 DNA sequence: TGTGCCAGCTCACCACGGACAGGGAACACTGAAGCTTTCTTT.

The V call is TRBV30, the J call TRBJ1-5; tentatively, D is TRBD1 (6 bases). The V gene's germline CDR1 is GTSNPN and CDR2 SVGIG (reference sequence). The CDR3 covers 17 residues. V was trimmed by 0 bases and J by 0 bases, leaving 15 bases between them. CDR3 amino acids: CAWSVSRTGYSNQPQHF. DNA for the CDR3: TGTGCCTGGAGTGTTTCGCGAACAGGGTATAGCAATCAGCCCCAGCATTTT.

The chain employs TRBV5-1 and TRBJ1-1, with 8 bases matching TRBD1. The CDR3 is 19 residues long. The V segment lost 3 bases and the J segment 0 bases; nucleotides outside the gene matches: 16. Germline V gene data show CDR1 as SGHRS and CDR2 as YFSETQ. DNA for the CDR3: TGCGCCAGCAGCTGGGGGGCATACAGGGGGGCAAGGATGAACACTGAAGCTTTCTTT. It yields the protein CASSWGAYRGARMNTEAFF.

The genes are TRBV5-6 and TRBJ2-5; 8 bases line up with TRBD1. This CDR3 region has 14 residues. Germline V gives CDR1 SGHDT, CDR2 YYEEEE. Trimming took 4 bases from V and 3 from J; bases not matched to a gene: 5. The DNA for the CDR3 is TGTGCCAGCAGCAAACGGACAGGGAAAGAGACCCAGTACTTC. It is translated as CASSKRTGKETQYF.

This rearrangement joins TRBV6-5 to TRBJ1-6, with 7 nucleotides matching TRBD1. With 5 bases clipped from V and 9 bases from J, the junction kept 7 bases outside the gene matches. Germline assignment: CDR1 MNHEY and CDR2 SVGAGI. The CDR3 consists of 14 residues. The CDR3 spells CASSREQGPSPLHF. The CDR3 nucleotides read TGTGCCAGCAGTCGCGAACAGGGGCCTTCACCCCTCCACTTT.

The chain is built from TRBV11-2 and TRBJ2-6; TRBD2 is a possible D gene (5 bases). CDR1 and CDR2 (germline): SGHAT, FQNNGV. The CDR3 sequence is 14 residues long. Trimming left V 8 bases short and J 2 bases short, with 10 bases between. CDR3: CASGLTTGANVLTF. CDR3 DNA sequence: TGTGCCAGCGGACTGACAACTGGGGCCAACGTCCTGACTTTC.

The chain carries TRBV9 and TRBJ2-1; D is uncertain. Trimming took off 0 bases at V and 3 bases at J, with 7 bases between the two ends. This CDR3 comprises 14 residues. Germline V gene lookup returns CDR1 SGDLS and CDR2 YYNGEE. The CDR3: CASSVAEVYNEQFF. In nucleotides, the CDR3 is TGTGCCAGCAGCGTAGCCGAGGTCTACAATGAGCAGTTCTTC.

The chain couples TRBV25-1 to TRBJ1-2; TRBD1 agrees at 7 bases. CDR3 size: 14 residues. Per the germline V gene, CDR1 is MGHDK and CDR2 is SYGVNS. V shed 1 base, J shed 3 bases, and the junction held 2 bases outside the gene matches. CDR3 residues: CASSEFGTDYGYTF. The CDR3 coding sequence is TGTGCCAGCAGTGAATTCGGGACAGACTATGGCTACACCTTC.